There are a few counts of the clone carrying this T cell receptor beta chain. What it binds is not known. Researchers prepared the TCRbeta library using unique molecular identifiers, the study reports. TCRdb itself ran the PCR reads through MiXCR, one entry per CDR3 protein. Among around 800,000 distinct CDR3 sequences listed, approximately 15% were seen once. The data were obtained in a study of T-cell reconstitution after alpha-beta-depleted transplantation in children. Study-wide results and limits: T-cell numbers and diversity one year post-transplant derived largely from freshly generated T cells.

CDR1 DFQATT and CDR2 SNEGSKA come from the germline V gene (reference sequence). The CDR3 covers 15 residues. V lost 4 bases and J lost 4; bases outside the gene matches: 9. The source is a male patient younger than 18 who had a stem cell transplant for acute lymphoblastic leukemia, so the T cells may come from the graft donor. The sample in question was PBMCs, mostly from graft donor cells, obtained 360 days after TCRalphabeta/CD19-depleted stem cell transplant. This chain connects TRBV20-1 to TRBJ1-4, with 7 nucleotides matching TRBD1. CDR3 bases: TGCAGTGCTACCCGCCAGGGGGGGTTTAATGAAAAACTGTTTTTT. Translated, it gives CSATRQGGFNEKLFF.